The 22 T cell receptor beta chains reported below all come from one sample, sequenced in a study of identical twins. TCRdb ran MiXCR on the 5' RACE reads and lists one entry per CDR3 protein. This sample has 420,000 or so distinct CDR3 sequences; 15% to 20% occur once, and the top ten carry roughly 12%. The sample comprised naive T cells sorted from blood. These receptor sequences come from a man in his fifties or sixties in good health.

This clonotype occurred many times. The chain uses TRBV7-9 and TRBJ2-7; possible D gene TRBD2, 5 bases. The CDR3 contains 15 residues. Germline CDR1 is SEHNR and CDR2 is FQNEAQ (reference sequence). Trimming shortened V by 5 bases and J by 3 bases, and 17 bases separated the two germline ends. In DNA form, the CDR3 reads TGTGCCAGCAGCGAAGGGTCCGGCGACTACTACGAGCAGTACTTC. Protein sequence: CASSEGSGDYYEQYF.

To note about this clonotype: A single base separates this from a much larger clone, so it may be a read error. This chain joins TRBV20-1 and TRBJ1-4, with D hard to call. Germline CDR1 is DFQATT and CDR2 is SNEGSKA (reference sequence). This CDR3 is 14 amino acids long. The CDR3 DNA follows: TGCTGTGCTAGAGATGGCGGAGGGAGTGAAAAACTGTTTTTT. Residues: CCARDGGGSEKLFF.

This clonotype has more than one count but fewer than ten. This chain joins TRBV20-1 and TRBJ2-5; TRBD2 agrees at 10 bases. The V gene end was trimmed by 3 bases and the J gene end by 7 bases; junction bases not matched to a gene: 8. CDR3 length: 14 residues. Germline CDR1 and CDR2: DFQATT and SNEGSKA (reference sequence). The CDR3 spells CSASSGRPGGTQYF. The CDR3 DNA reads as TGCAGTGCTAGTAGCGGGAGGCCCGGGGGGACCCAGTACTTC.

The chain carries TRBV20-1 and TRBJ2-5, with unresolved D. The CDR3 is 12 residues long. V lost 5 bases and J 5 bases, leaving 12 bases between the germline ends. Germline V CDR1 and CDR2: DFQATT, SNEGSKA (reference sequence). CDR3 DNA sequence: TGCAGTGCTTTGGACGGTGAGGAGACCCAGTACTTC. This codes for CSALDGEETQYF.

This clonotype was recorded at least ten times. The chain employs TRBV11-1 and TRBJ2-1; 11 nucleotides match TRBD2. This CDR3 is built from 17 residues. CDR1 and CDR2 (germline): SGHAT, FQDESV (reference sequence). The ends lost 5 bases at V and 4 bases at J; junction bases unmatched: 10. CDR3 in amino acids: CASSPRGGLAEYNEQFF. As DNA, the CDR3 is TGTGCCAGCAGCCCACGGGGGGGACTAGCGGAATACAATGAGCAGTTCTTC.

The CDR3, as DNA: TGTGCCTGGAGTGCCTCCTGGACTAGCGGGAACTACAATGAGCAGTTCTTC. As protein: CAWSASWTSGNYNEQFF. The chain has TRBV30 and TRBJ2-1, with TRBD2 identical over 12 bases. The CDR3 runs 17 residues. The germline V gene has CDR1 GTSNPN and CDR2 SVGIG (reference sequence). V dropped 1 base and J dropped 3; count of bases not matched to a gene: 7. The whole variable domain, filled in from reference TRBV30 and TRBJ2-1, reads SQTIHQWPATLVQPVGSPLSLECTVEGTSNPNLYWYRQAAGRGLQLLFYSVGIGQISSEVPQNLSASRPQDRQFILSSKKLLLSDSGFYLCAWSASWTSGNYNEQFFGPGTRLTVL.

This chain links TRBV5-1 with TRBJ2-2, with D unresolved. CDR1 is SGHRS, CDR2 YFSETQ, per germline. V was cut by 1 base and J by 0 bases, with 7 bases left in between. There are 15 residues in the CDR3. The CDR3 region is CASSLRPSNTGELFF. The CDR3 DNA is TGCGCCAGCAGCTTGCGTCCCTCGAACACCGGGGAGCTGTTTTTT.

This clonotype has a count of ten or more. The genes are TRBV20-1 and TRBJ2-1; 14 bases align to TRBD2. Germline V gives CDR1 DFQATT, CDR2 SNEGSKA (reference sequence). The CDR3 is 15 residues long. Trimming cost V 3 bases and J 4 bases; bases outside gene matches: 2. CDR3 nucleotides: TGCAGTGCTAGGGGACTAGCGGGAGAATACAATGAGCAGTTCTTC. Its protein is CSARGLAGEYNEQFF.

The V and J genes are TRBV6-1 and TRBJ1-1; weak D call: TRBD1 (5 bases). The germline CDR1 and CDR2 sequences are MNHNS and SASEGT. CDR3 length: 14 amino acids. Trimming cost V 6 bases and J 1 base, with 12 bases left between them. CDR3 residues: CASRRDGTNTEAFF. CDR3 in DNA: TGTGCCAGCAGAAGGGACGGGACGAACACTGAAGCTTTCTTT.

The V call is TRBV7-8, the J call TRBJ2-3; TRBD2 matches at 8 bases. The CDR3 runs to 15 residues. The germline gives CDR1 SGHVS, CDR2 FQNEAQ. Trimming took 10 bases from V and 0 from J; bases not matched to a gene: 9. CDR3 DNA: TGTGCCATCGGCAGCGGGAGCATTAGCACAGATACGCAGTATTTT. Its protein is CAIGSGSISTDTQYF.

The table lists this clonotype with many counts. The chain employs TRBV5-1 and TRBJ2-1, with 8 bases identical to TRBD2. CDR3 size: 16 residues. The V and J ends lost 0 bases and 9 bases, in that order; junction bases with no gene match: 11. Germline CDR1 is SGHRS and CDR2 is YFSETQ. The CDR3 DNA sequence: TGCGCCAGCAGCTTGGTGGGCGGGAGGACCGGGGGTGAGCAGTTCTTC. It is translated as CASSLVGGRTGGEQFF. The variable domain in full, completed from reference TRBV5-1 and TRBJ2-1, reads KAGVTQTPRYLIKTRGQQVTLSCSPISGHRSVSWYQQTPGQGLQFLFEYFSETQRNKGNFPGRFSGRQFSNSRSEMNVSTLELGDSALYLCASSLVGGRTGGEQFFGPGTRLTVL.

The V gene is TRBV15, the J gene TRBJ1-1; D is undetermined. The V gene's germline CDR1 is LNHNV and CDR2 YYDKDF (reference sequence). V lost 6 bases to trimming and J lost 5 bases, with 7 bases between them. This CDR3 has 11 residues. The CDR3 region has the DNA TGTGCCACCAGGGGATCTACTGAAGCTTTCTTT. Amino acids: CATRGSTEAFF.

There are a few counts of this clonotype. This rearrangement joins TRBV20-1 to TRBJ2-7; TRBD2 aligns across 8 bases. V shed 6 bases, J shed 3 bases, and the junction held 4 bases outside the gene matches. The CDR3 is 12 residues long. Germline V gene lookup returns CDR1 DFQATT and CDR2 SNEGSKA (reference sequence). The DNA for the CDR3 is TGCAGTGCCCCGGGGGGGAACTACGAGCAGTACTTC. Its protein product is CSAPGGNYEQYF.

V is TRBV6-1 and J is TRBJ2-7; D uncertain. This CDR3 is 13 amino acids long. Germline values: CDR1 MNHNS, CDR2 SASEGT. Trimming took off 6 bases at V and 2 bases at J, with 11 bases between the two ends. The CDR3 sequence is CASRPTAAYEQYF. The CDR3 coding sequence is TGTGCCAGCAGACCGACGGCTGCCTACGAGCAGTACTTC.

This clonotype came up many times. The chain employs TRBV5-1 and TRBJ2-5; unclear D gene. Germline lookup yields CDR1 SGHRS and CDR2 YFSETQ. V was trimmed by 3 bases and J by 7 bases, leaving 7 bases between them. This CDR3 has 11 amino acids. This CDR3 is CASSSQRTQYF. The CDR3 region has the DNA TGCGCCAGCAGCTCCCAGCGGACCCAGTACTTC.

This clonotype was seen a few times. This chain's CDR3 is CASSYSKSTDTQYF. As DNA, the CDR3 is TGTGCCAGCAGTTACTCGAAGTCCACAGATACGCAGTATTTT. The gene calls are TRBV6-5 and TRBJ2-3; D uncertain. The V end was cut by 0 bases, the J end by 2 bases, with 6 bases between. CDR3 length equals 14 residues. In germline, CDR1 is MNHEY, CDR2 SVGAGI.

This clonotype was counted between two and nine times. The V gene is TRBV18, the J gene TRBJ2-7, with D uncertain. Germline CDR1 KGHSH, CDR2 LQKENI. V lost 2 bases and J 9 bases, leaving 17 bases between the germline ends. This CDR3 contains 14 residues. CDR3 sequence: CASSPMSLPTAQYF. CDR3 nucleotides: TGTGCCAGCTCACCAATGTCACTCCCCACGGCGCAGTACTTC.

The chain couples TRBV3-1 to TRBJ2-1; D call uncertain. Trimming took off 1 base at V and 9 bases at J, with 10 bases between the two ends. This CDR3 is 13 amino acids long. Germline CDR1 LGHDT, CDR2 YNNKEL (reference sequence). For the CDR3, the DNA is TGTGCCAGCAGCCAAGTAGCTAGAGGTGAGCAGTTCTTC. Protein: CASSQVARGEQFF.

This clonotype was detected many times. This chain joins TRBV12-3 or TRBV12-4 and TRBJ2-3; tentatively, D is TRBD1 (6 bases). CDR3 size: 15 residues. V was clipped by 5 bases and J by 2 bases, with 14 bases between them. CDR3 DNA sequence: TGTGCCAGCAGTAGAGGACAGCTCTACACAGATACGCAGTATTTT. Its translation: CASSRGQLYTDTQYF.

The sample holds a few counts of this clonotype. The chain links TRBV12-3 or TRBV12-4 to TRBJ1-5; tentatively, D is TRBD1 (5 bases). Trimming pared 2 bases from V and 0 bases from J, leaving 14 bases between. This CDR3 has 17 amino acids. CDR3 sequence reads: CASSLRTRGYSNQPQHF. The CDR3 DNA reads as TGTGCCAGCAGTTTACGGACAAGGGGATATAGCAATCAGCCCCAGCATTTT.

This clonotype was found many times. This chain uses TRBV3-1 with TRBJ2-2; D is undetermined. Germline CDR1 and CDR2: LGHDT and YNNKEL (reference sequence). CDR3 length: 14 amino acids. V gave up 2 bases and J gave up 5 bases, with 9 bases separating them. CDR3 nucleotide sequence: TGTGCCAGCAGCCAATTAGGGTTTACCGGGGAGCTGTTTTTT. Its translation is CASSQLGFTGELFF. Together with reference TRBV3-1 and TRBJ2-2, the CDR3 gives the full variable domain: DTAVSQTPKYLVTQMGNDKSIKCEQNLGHDTMYWYKQDSKKFLKIMFSYNNKELIINETVPNRFSPKSPDKAHLNLHINSLELGDSAVYFCASSQLGFTGELFFGEGSRLTVL.

This sequence joins TRBV15 and TRBJ2-7; TRBD1 aligns across 10 bases. The CDR3 is made up of 14 amino acids. With 3 bases clipped from V and 6 bases from J, the junction kept 5 bases outside the gene matches. Germline CDR1 LNHNV, CDR2 YYDKDF (reference sequence). The CDR3 DNA reads TGTGCCACCAGCAGCCGGGACAGGGGTTCCGAGCAGTACTTC. Protein sequence: CATSSRDRGSEQYF.